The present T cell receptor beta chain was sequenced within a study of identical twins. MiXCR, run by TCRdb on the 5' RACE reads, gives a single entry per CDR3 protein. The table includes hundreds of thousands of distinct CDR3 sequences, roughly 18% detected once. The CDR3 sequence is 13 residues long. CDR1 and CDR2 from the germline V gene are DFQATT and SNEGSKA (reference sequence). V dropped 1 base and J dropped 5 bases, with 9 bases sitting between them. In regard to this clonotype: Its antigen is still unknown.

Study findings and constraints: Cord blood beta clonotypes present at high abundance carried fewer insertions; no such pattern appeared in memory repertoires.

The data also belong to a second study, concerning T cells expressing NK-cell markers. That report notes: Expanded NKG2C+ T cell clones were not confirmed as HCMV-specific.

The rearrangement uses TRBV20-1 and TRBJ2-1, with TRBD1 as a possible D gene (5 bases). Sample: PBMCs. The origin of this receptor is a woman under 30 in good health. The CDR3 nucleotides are TGCAGTGCTAGAGCCCCGGACAACAATGAGCAGTTCTTC. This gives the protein CSARAPDNNEQFF.